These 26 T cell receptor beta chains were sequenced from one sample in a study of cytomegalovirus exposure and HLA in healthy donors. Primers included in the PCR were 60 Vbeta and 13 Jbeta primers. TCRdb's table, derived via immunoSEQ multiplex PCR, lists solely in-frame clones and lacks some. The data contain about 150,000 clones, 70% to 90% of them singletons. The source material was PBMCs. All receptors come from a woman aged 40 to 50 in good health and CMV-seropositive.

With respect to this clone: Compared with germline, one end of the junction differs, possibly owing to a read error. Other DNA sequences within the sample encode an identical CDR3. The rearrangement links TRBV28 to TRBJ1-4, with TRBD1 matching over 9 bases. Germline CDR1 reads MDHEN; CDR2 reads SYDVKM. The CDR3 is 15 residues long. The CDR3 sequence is CASSLGGTGSEKLFF. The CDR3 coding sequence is TGTGCCAGCAGTTTGGGGGGGACAGGGTCTGAAAAATTGTTTTTT.

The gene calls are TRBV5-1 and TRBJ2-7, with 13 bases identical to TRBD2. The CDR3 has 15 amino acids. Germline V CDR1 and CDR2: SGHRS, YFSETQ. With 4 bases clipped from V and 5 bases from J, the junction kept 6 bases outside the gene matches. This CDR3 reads CASSPGLAGPNEQYF. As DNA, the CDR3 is TGCGCCAGCAGCCCGGGACTAGCGGGACCGAACGAGCAGTACTTC. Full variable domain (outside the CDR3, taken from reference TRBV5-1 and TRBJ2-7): KAGVTQTPRYLIKTRGQQVTLSCSPISGHRSVSWYQQTPGQGLQFLFEYFSETQRNKGNFPGRFSGRQFSNSRSEMNVSTLELGDSALYLCASSPGLAGPNEQYFGPGTRLTVT.

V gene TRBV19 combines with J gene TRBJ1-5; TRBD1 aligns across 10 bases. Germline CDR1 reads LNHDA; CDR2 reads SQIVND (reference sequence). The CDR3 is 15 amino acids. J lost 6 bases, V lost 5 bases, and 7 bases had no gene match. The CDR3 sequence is CASSLTGGEGQPQHF. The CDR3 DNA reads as TGTGCCAGTAGTTTGACAGGGGGCGAAGGTCAGCCCCAGCATTTT.

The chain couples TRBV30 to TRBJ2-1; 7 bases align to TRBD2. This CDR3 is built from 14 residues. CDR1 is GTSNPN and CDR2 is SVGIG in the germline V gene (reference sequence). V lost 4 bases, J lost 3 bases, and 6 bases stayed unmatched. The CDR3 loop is CAWTLAEVYNEQFF. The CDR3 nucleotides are TGTGCCTGGACCCTAGCGGAGGTCTACAATGAGCAGTTCTTC. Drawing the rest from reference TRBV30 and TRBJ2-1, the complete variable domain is SQTIHQWPATLVQPVGSPLSLECTVEGTSNPNLYWYRQAAGRGLQLLFYSVGIGQISSEVPQNLSASRPQDRQFILSSKKLLLSDSGFYLCAWTLAEVYNEQFFGPGTRLTVL.

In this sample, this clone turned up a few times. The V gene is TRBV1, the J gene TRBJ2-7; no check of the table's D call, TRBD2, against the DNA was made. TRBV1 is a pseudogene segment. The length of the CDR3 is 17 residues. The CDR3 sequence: CTSSQVFQGLAGVEQYF. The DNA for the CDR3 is TGCACCAGCAGCCAAGTATTTCAGGGACTAGCGGGAGTTGAGCAGTACTTC.

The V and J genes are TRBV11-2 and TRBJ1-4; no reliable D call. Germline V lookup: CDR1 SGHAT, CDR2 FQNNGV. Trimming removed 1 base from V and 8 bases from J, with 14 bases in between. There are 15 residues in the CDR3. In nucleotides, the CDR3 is TGTGCCAGCAGCTTAGCCAAAGCGTACTACGAAAAACTGTTTTTT. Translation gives CASSLAKAYYEKLFF.

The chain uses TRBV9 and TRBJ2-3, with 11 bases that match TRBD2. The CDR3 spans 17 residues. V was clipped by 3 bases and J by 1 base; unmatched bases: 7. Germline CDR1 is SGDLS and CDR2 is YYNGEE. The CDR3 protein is CASSARLAGIGTDTQYF. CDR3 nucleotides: TGTGCCAGCAGCGCCAGACTAGCGGGGATAGGCACAGATACGCAGTATTTT.

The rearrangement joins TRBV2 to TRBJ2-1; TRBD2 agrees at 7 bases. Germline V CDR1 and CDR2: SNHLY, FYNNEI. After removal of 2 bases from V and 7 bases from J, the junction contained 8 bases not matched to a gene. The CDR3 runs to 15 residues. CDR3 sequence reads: CASSETASGSNEQFF. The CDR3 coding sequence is TGTGCCAGCAGTGAAACGGCTAGCGGATCAAATGAGCAGTTCTTC.

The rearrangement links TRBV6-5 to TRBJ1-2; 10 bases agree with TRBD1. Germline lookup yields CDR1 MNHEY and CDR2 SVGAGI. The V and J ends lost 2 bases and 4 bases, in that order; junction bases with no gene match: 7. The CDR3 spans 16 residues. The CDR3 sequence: CASSYDSTGGIYGYTF. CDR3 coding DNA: TGTGCCAGCAGTTACGATTCGACAGGGGGCATCTATGGCTACACCTTC.

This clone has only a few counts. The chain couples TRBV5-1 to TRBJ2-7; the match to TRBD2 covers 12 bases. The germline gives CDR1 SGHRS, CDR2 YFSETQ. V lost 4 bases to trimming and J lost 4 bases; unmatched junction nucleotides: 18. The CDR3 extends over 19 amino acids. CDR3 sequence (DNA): TGCGCCAGCAGCCGATCGGGATTGAGGGGACTAGCGGGCTCGTACGAGCAGTACTTC. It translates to CASSRSGLRGLAGSYEQYF.

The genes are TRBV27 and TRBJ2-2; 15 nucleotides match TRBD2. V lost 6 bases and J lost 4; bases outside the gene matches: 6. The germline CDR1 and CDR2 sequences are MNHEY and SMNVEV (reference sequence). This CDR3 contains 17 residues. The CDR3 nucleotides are TGTGCCAGCAGCCCGCGGACTAGCGGGAGGGCCACCGGGGAGCTGTTTTTT. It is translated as CASSPRTSGRATGELFF.

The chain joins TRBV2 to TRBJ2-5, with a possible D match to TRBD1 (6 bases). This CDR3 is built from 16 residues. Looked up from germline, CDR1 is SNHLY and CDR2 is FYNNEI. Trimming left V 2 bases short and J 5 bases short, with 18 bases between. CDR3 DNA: TGTGCCAGCAGTGAATCTTCTCGGGCTAGGGGGGAGACCCAGTACTTC. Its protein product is CASSESSRARGETQYF. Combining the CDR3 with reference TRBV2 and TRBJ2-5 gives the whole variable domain EPEVTQTPSHQVTQMGQEVILRCVPISNHLYFYWYRQILGQKVEFLVSFYNNEISEKSEIFDDQFSVERPDGSNFTLKIRSTKLEDSAMYFCASSESSRARGETQYFGPGTRLLVL.

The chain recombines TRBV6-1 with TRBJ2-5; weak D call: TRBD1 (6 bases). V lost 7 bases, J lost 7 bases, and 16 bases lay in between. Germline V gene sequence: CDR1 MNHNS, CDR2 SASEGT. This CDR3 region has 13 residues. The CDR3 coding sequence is TGTGCCAGCACCAGGGGTACAGAAGGGACCCAGTACTTC. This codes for CASTRGTEGTQYF.

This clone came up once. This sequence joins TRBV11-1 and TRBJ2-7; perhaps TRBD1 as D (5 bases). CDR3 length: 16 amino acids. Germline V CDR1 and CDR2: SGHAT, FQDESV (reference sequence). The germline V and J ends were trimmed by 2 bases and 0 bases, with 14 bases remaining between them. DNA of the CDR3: TGTGCCAGCAGCTTAAGCCCGACAGCCTCCTCCTACGAGCAGTACTTC. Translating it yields CASSLSPTASSYEQYF. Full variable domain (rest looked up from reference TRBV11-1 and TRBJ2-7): EAEVAQSPRYKITEKSQAVAFWCDPISGHATLYWYRQILGQGPELLVQFQDESVVDDSQLPKDRFSAERLKGVDSTLKIQPAELGDSAMYLCASSLSPTASSYEQYFGPGTRLTVT.

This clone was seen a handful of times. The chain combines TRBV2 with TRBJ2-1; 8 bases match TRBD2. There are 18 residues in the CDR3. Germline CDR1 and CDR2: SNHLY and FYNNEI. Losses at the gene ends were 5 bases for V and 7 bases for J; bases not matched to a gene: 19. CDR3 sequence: CASSQGWDGRALLNEQFF. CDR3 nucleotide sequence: TGTGCCAGCAGTCAAGGCTGGGACGGGAGGGCCCTTCTTAATGAGCAGTTCTTC.

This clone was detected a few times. The CDR3 DNA follows: TGTGCCAGCAGCCCCCTGGACAGGGGAGGGACTGAAGCTTTCTTT. Its translation: CASSPLDRGGTEAFF. The chain has TRBV6-6 and TRBJ1-1; 9 bases fit TRBD1. CDR1 and CDR2 (germline): MNHNY, SVGAGI (reference sequence). V trimming: 6 bases; J trimming: 5 bases; junction bases outside the gene matches: 10. The CDR3 consists of 15 residues.

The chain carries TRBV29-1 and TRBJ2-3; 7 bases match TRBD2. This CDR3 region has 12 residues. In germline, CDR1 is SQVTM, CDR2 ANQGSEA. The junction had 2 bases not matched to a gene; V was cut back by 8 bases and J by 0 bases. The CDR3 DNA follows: TGCAGCATGGGAGGGAGCACAGATACGCAGTATTTT. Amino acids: CSMGGSTDTQYF.

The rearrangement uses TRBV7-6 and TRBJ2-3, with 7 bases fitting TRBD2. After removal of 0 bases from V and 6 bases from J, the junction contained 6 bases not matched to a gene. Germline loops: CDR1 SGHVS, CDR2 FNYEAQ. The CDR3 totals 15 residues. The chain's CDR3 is CASSLASGGGDTQYF. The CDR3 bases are TGTGCCAGCAGCTTAGCTAGCGGCGGGGGTGATACGCAGTATTTT.

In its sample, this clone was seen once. This chain's CDR3 is CASSGEAGDTPYEQFF. Here the CDR3 DNA reads TGTGCCAGCAGCGGGGAGGCGGGAGACACCCCCTATGAGCAGTTCTTC. The chain recombines TRBV9 with TRBJ2-1, with 7 nucleotides matching TRBD2. The ends lost 3 bases at V and 8 bases at J; junction bases unmatched: 14. The CDR3 extends over 16 amino acids. CDR1 SGDLS and CDR2 YYNGEE come from the germline V gene. The full variable domain, completed using reference TRBV9 and TRBJ2-1, is DSGVTQTPKHLITATGQRVTLRCSPRSGDLSVYWYQQSLDQGLQFLIQYYNGEERAKGNILERFSAQQFPDLHSELNLSSLELGDSALYFCASSGEAGDTPYEQFFGPGTRLTVL.

The CDR3 bases are TGTGCCAGCAGTCGGTTGTCGGCGGGGCATACGCAGTATTTT. Protein: CASSRLSAGHTQYF. The chain couples TRBV7-8 to TRBJ2-3, with D maybe TRBD2 (6 bases). The CDR3 contains 14 residues. Germline V gives CDR1 SGHVS, CDR2 FQNEAQ. The V gene lost 6 bases and the J gene lost 7 bases, with 17 bases spanning the gap.

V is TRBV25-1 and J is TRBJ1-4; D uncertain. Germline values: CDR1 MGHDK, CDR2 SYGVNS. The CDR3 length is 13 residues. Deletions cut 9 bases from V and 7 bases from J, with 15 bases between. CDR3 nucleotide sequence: TGTGCCAGTCGTAGGGAGTTTGGTGAAAAACTGTTTTTT. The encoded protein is CASRREFGEKLFF.

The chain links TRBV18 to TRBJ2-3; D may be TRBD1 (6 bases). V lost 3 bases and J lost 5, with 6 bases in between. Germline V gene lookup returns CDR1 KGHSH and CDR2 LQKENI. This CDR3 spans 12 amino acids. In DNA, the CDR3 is TGTGCCAGCTCACCGACAGGAGATACGCAGTATTTT. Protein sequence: CASSPTGDTQYF. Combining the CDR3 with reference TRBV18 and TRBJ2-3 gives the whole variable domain NAGVMQNPRHLVRRRGQEARLRCSPMKGHSHVYWYRQLPEEGLKFMVYLQKENIIDESGMPKERFSAEFPKEGPSILRIQQVVRGDSAAYFCASSPTGDTQYFGPGTRLTVL.

This chain's CDR3 is CAISEGTGGPRNEQYF. DNA of the CDR3: TGTGCCATCAGTGAGGGGACAGGGGGCCCGCGGAACGAGCAGTACTTC. The chain is built from TRBV10-3 and TRBJ2-5, with 12 bases lining up with TRBD1. The DNA end lines up better with TRBJ2-7; the J call may be wrong. Germline V CDR1 and CDR2: ENHRY, SYGVKD. The CDR3 is 16 amino acids.

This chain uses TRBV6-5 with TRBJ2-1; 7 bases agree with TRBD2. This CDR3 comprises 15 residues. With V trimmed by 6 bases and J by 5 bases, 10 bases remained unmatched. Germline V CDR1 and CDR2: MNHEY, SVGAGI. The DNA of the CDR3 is TGTGCCAGCAGGCGGGAGCGAGGAAGCAACAATGAGCAGTTCTTC. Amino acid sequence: CASRRERGSNNEQFF.

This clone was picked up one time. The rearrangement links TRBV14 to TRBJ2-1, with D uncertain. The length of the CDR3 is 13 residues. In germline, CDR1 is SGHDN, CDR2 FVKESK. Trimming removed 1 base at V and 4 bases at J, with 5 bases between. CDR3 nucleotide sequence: TGTGCCAGCAGCCAAGTAATGTACAATGAGCAGTTCTTC. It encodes CASSQVMYNEQFF.

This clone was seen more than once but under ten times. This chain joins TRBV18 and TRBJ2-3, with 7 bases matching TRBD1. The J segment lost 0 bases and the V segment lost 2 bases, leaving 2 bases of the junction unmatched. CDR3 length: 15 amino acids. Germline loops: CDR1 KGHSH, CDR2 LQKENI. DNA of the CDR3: TGTGCCAGCTCACCAGGGACAGCTAGCACAGATACGCAGTATTTT. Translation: CASSPGTASTDTQYF.